Below, 4 T cell receptor beta chains from the same sample are listed, as sequenced in a study of T cells in tumors and immune-related adverse events. This table comes from immunoSEQ multiplex PCR, and its TCRdb copy is limited to in-frame clones, with some not included. The sample holds thousands of clones, more than 75% seen once. The specimen was skin tissue, collected from a patient treated with anti-PD-1 therapy. The receptors stem from a female donor with metastatic renal cell carcinoma.

The chain couples TRBV19 to TRBJ2-6, with a tentative D call TRBD2 (5 bases). This CDR3 has 17 amino acids. Germline values: CDR1 LNHDA, CDR2 SQIVND (reference sequence). V lost 7 bases and J lost 0, with 16 bases in between. The CDR3 loop reads CASTPGYLGSGANVLTF. The CDR3 DNA reads TGTGCCAGTACCCCGGGGTACTTGGGCTCTGGGGCCAACGTCCTGACTTTC.

This clone is labeled as large. V usage is TRBV11-2 and J usage is TRBJ2-7; D gene uncertain. Germline CDR1 reads SGHAT; CDR2 reads FQNNGV. This CDR3 region has 13 residues. V lost 1 base to trimming and J lost 6 bases, with 10 bases between them. The CDR3 DNA is TGTGCCAGCAGCTTAGCTCCCAGTCTCGAGCAGTACTTC. Amino acids: CASSLAPSLEQYF.

A few counts support this clone. The chain recombines TRBV7-9 with TRBJ2-7, with TRBD2 as a possible D gene (6 bases). V lost 5 bases, J lost 2 bases, and 10 bases lay in between. This CDR3 has 13 residues. Germline CDR1 and CDR2: SEHNR and FQNEAQ (reference sequence). CDR3 in DNA: TGTGCCAGCAGCCCCGGGGGAGCCTACGAGCAGTACTTC. Amino acid sequence: CASSPGGAYEQYF.

The chain combines TRBV23-1 with TRBJ2-1; 8 positions match TRBD1. TRBV23-1 is identified as an open reading frame with a role that is uncertain. The CDR3 has 13 amino acids. After removal of 4 bases from V and 13 bases from J, the junction contained 9 bases not matched to a gene. CDR3 nucleotides: TGCGCCAGCAGTCCTCCGGGACAGGCCAAACAGTTCTTC. Protein: CASSPPGQAKQFF.